Listed below are T cell receptor beta chains from one sample, sequenced in a study of CD8 T cells in Susac syndrome. TCRdb passed the immunoSEQ multiplex PCR reads through MiXCR, listing each CDR3 protein once. The data contain some 100,000 distinct CDR3 sequences, approximately 95% of them singletons. The specimen sequenced was CD8+ T cells from PBMCs. These receptors were obtained from a human donor with Susac syndrome. Each CDR3 is given with its conserved first and last residue. A D gene is named only where the DNA matches it firmly. Not all rows give a size; the values are once, few, many and, for expanded clones, a class.

TRBD2 | TRBJ2-2 | NA | TRBV20-1 | TGCAGTGCCCTGGGACTAGCAGATACCGGGGAGCTGTTTTTT | CSALGLADTGELFF
TRBD2 | TRBJ2-3 | NA | TRBV29-1 | TGCAGCGAAACCGGGACTAGCGGGGGTCGCGCAGATACGCAGTATTTT | CSETGTSGGRADTQYF
NA | TRBJ1-2 | NA | TRBV29-1 | TGCAGCGTTGAAGATGCTGCTAACTATGGCTACACCTTC | CSVEDAANYGYTF
NA | TRBJ2-5 | NA | TRBV2 | TGTGCCAGCAGTGAACCCGTGCTCCCAGAGACCCAGTACTTC | CASSEPVLPETQYF
TRBD1 | TRBJ2-1 | NA | TRBV25-1 | TGTGCCAGCGCCCGGGACAGGGGGCCTATTGAGCAGTTCTTC | CASARDRGPIEQFF
TRBD2 | TRBJ2-1 | NA | TRBV7-8 | TGTGCCAGCAGCTTGACTAGCGGGGGGGCCTCCTACAATGAGCAGTTCTTC | CASSLTSGGASYNEQFF
TRBD2 | TRBJ2-7 | NA | TRBV7-2 | TGTGCCAGCAGCCCACAGACTAGCGGGAGGTACGAGCAGTACTTC | CASSPQTSGRYEQYF
NA | TRBJ2-2 | NA | TRBV7-9 | TGTGCCAGCAGCCAGCTAACCGGGGAGCTGTTTTTT | CASSQLTGELFF
TRBD1 | TRBJ1-4 | NA | TRBV28 | TGTGCCATCGGGACAGGGGCTGCAACTAATGAAAAACTGTTTTTT | CAIGTGAATNEKLFF
TRBD1 | TRBJ1-1 | NA | TRBV4-1 | TGCGCCAGCAGCCAGAGACCGGGACAGGTCACTGAAGCTTTCTTT | CASSQRPGQVTEAFF
NA | TRBJ2-6 | once | TRBV7-3 | TGTGCCAGCAGCTTAACGTCGGGGACTGGGGCCAACGTCCTGACTTTC | CASSLTSGTGANVLTF
NA | TRBJ2-7 | NA | TRBV28 | TGTGCCAGCAGTTCAGGGTTCTTACCCTACGAGCAGTACTTC | CASSSGFLPYEQYF
NA | TRBJ2-1 | NA | TRBV29-1 | TGCAGCGTTGAAGCTAGAAGCTCCTACAATGAGCAGTTCTTC | CSVEARSSYNEQFF
TRBD2 | TRBJ2-7 | NA | TRBV28 | TGTGCCAGCAGTTTAGTCTACTTAGCGGGAGACACCTACGAGCAGTACTTC | CASSLVYLAGDTYEQYF
TRBD2 | TRBJ2-1 | NA | TRBV28 | TGTGCCAGCAGTTTTCGTCGAGCGGGAGTGGTTGGCAATGAGCAGTTCTTC | CASSFRRAGVVGNEQFF
NA | TRBJ2-1 | once | TRBV18 | TGTGCCAGCTCACCAGGCAGGAGCGCGGGGTGGCAGTTCTTC | CASSPGRSAGWQFF
NA | TRBJ2-5 | once | TRBV2 | TGTGCCAGCAGTGCGCGAGGTAACCAAGAGACCCAGTACTTC | CASSARGNQETQYF